A selection of T cell receptor beta chains follows, all from one sample in a study of blood T cell repertoires in COVID-19. Assay used: immunoSEQ multiplex PCR; TCRdb lists only in-frame clones, some missing. The top ten hold less than 9% of the sample, which has more than 95,000 clones, roughly four fifths seen once. Material: peripheral blood. Receptor source: a man in his 70s with active or convalescent COVID-19. Both conserved end residues are part of each CDR3. Each record gives: clone size, D gene, J gene, V gene, CDR3 protein, CDR3 DNA. D genes are given only for firm matches. Some rows mark clone size as missing; the rest say once, few, many or name a class of expanded clone.

once | . | TRBJ2-7 | TRBV19 | CASSIAAGTYEQYF | TGTGCCAGTAGTATAGCGGCAGGAACCTACGAGCAGTACTTC
. | TRBD1 | TRBJ1-2 | TRBV7-2 | CASSPYGTGSYGYTF | TGTGCCAGCAGCCCCTATGGGACAGGGAGCTATGGCTACACCTTC
. | TRBD2 | TRBJ2-7 | TRBV29-1 | CSVGSGRSYEQYF | TGCAGCGTTGGTAGCGGGAGGTCCTACGAGCAGTACTTC
. | TRBD2 | TRBJ2-3 | TRBV9 | CASSRYGGSTDTQYF | TGTGCCAGCAGCAGATACGGGGGGAGCACAGATACGCAGTATTTT
. | . | TRBJ1-6 | TRBV5-1 | CASSLSGNNSPLHF | TGCGCCAGCAGCTTGTCAGGGAATAATTCACCCCTCCACTTT
. | TRBD1 | TRBJ1-1 | TRBV6-5 | CASSYSGQSEAFF | TGTGCCAGCAGTTACTCGGGACAGTCTGAAGCTTTCTTT
. | TRBD1 | TRBJ1-2 | TRBV5-4 | CASSPGQGAKSNYGYTF | TGTGCCAGCAGCCCCGGCCAGGGGGCTAAATCCAACTATGGCTACACCTTC
. | . | TRBJ2-5 | TRBV28 | CASSLWASQETQYF | TGTGCCAGCAGTTTATGGGCCAGCCAAGAGACCCAGTACTTC
. | . | TRBJ1-4 | TRBV28 | CASSLLAEKLFF | TGTGCCAGCAGTTTATTAGCGGAAAAACTGTTTTTT
. | . | TRBJ2-5 | TRBV9 | CASSVGQGSLEIQYF | TGTGCCAGCAGCGTAGGGCAGGGGTCTTTGGAGATCCAGTACTTC
. | . | TRBJ1-1 | TRBV7-2 | CASSWTAQTGTEAFF | TGTGCCAGCAGCTGGACAGCCCAAACCGGCACTGAAGCTTTCTTT
. | TRBD1 | TRBJ1-4 | TRBV12-5 | CASAPQGAGEKLFF | TGTGCTAGTGCACCCCAGGGGGCGGGAGAAAAACTGTTTTTT
once | . | TRBJ1-6 | TRBV28 | CASSFYRTVNNSPLHF | TGCGCCAGCAGTTTCTACCGGACAGTTAATAATTCACCCCTCCACTTT
. | . | TRBJ1-2 | TRBV5-6 | CASSLAMGRGGYGYTF | TGTGCCAGCAGCTTGGCCATGGGGCGGGGTGGCTATGGCTACACCTTC
few | TRBD2 | TRBJ2-1 | TRBV5-4 | CASSLGTSPSSYNEQFF | TGTGCCAGCAGCTTGGGGACTAGCCCGAGCTCCTACAATGAGCAGTTCTTC
. | . | TRBJ2-7 | TRBV24-1 | CATSDSSPGSYEQYF | TGTGCCACCAGTGATTCGTCTCCCGGGAGCTACGAGCAGTACTTC
. | TRBD1 | TRBJ2-5 | TRBV4-1 | CASSLTRDREQETQYF | TGCGCCAGCAGCCTTACCCGGGACAGGGAACAAGAGACCCAGTACTTC
few | TRBD2 | TRBJ2-3 | TRBV27 | CASSLSTSGTDTQYF | TGTGCCAGCAGTTTATCGACTAGCGGCACAGATACGCAGTATTTT
. | . | TRBJ2-5 | TRBV5-1 | CASSVSTDKKETQYF | TGCGCCAGCAGCGTTTCGACAGACAAGAAAGAGACCCAGTACTTC
. | . | TRBJ1-6 | TRBV2 | CASCCLTDSSYNSPLHF | TGTGCCAGCTGCTGCCTGACAGACAGCTCCTATAATTCACCCCTCCACTTT
. | . | TRBJ2-3 | TRBV4-2 | CASSQDVTGSTDTQYF | TGTGCCAGCAGCCAAGATGTTACAGGGAGCACAGATACGCAGTATTTT
. | . | TRBJ1-1 | TRBV7-2 | CASSSPRSSPEAFF | TGTGCCAGCAGCTCCCCTCGCAGTTCCCCTGAAGCTTTCTTT
. | . | TRBJ1-2 | TRBV3-1/TRBV3-2 | CASSPGPGAGGYTF | TGTGCCAGCAGCCCCGGGCCAGGGGCAGGGGGCTACACCTTC
. | . | TRBJ2-5 | TRBV11-2 | CASSLDPGDFSDQYF | TGTGCCAGCAGCTTAGATCCGGGAGATTTTAGTGACCAGTACTTC
. | TRBD1 | TRBJ2-6 | TRBV5-5 | CASSLDAGGVAGANVLTF | TGTGCCAGCAGCTTGGATGCAGGGGGAGTAGCTGGGGCCAACGTCCTGACTTTC
. | . | TRBJ1-2 | TRBV5-4 | CASSFPPEEYGYTF | TGTGCCAGCAGCTTTCCCCCGGAGGAGTATGGCTACACCTTC
. | TRBD1 | TRBJ2-2 | TRBV5-1 | CASSWMDRGRELFF | TGCGCCAGCAGCTGGATGGACAGGGGCCGGGAGCTGTTTTTT
. | TRBD1 | TRBJ2-5 | TRBV7-2 | CASSYDRGLQTQYF | TGTGCCAGCAGCTACGACAGGGGGCTGCAGACCCAGTACTTC
. | TRBD2 | TRBJ2-7 | TRBV4-1 | CASSQDRAGGRSYEQYF | TGCGCCAGCAGCCAAGATAGAGCGGGGGGTCGCTCCTACGAGCAGTACTTC
once | . | TRBJ1-2 | TRBV27 | CASSFWAGTGGYTF | TGTGCCAGCAGTTTTTGGGCGGGGACGGGTGGCTACACCTTC
. | TRBD1 | TRBJ1-2 | TRBV19 | CASTESGQGNYGYTF | TGTGCCAGTACCGAATCAGGACAGGGGAACTATGGCTACACCTTC
. | TRBD2 | TRBJ2-1 | TRBV11-3 | CASSLLSGGYNEQFF | TGTGCCAGCAGCCTCCTTAGCGGGGGTTACAATGAGCAGTTCTTC
. | TRBD1 | TRBJ1-1 | TRBV11-2 | CASSHGTAEAFF | TGTGCCAGCAGCCACGGGACAGCTGAAGCTTTCTTT
. | TRBD1 | TRBJ1-5 | TRBV6-2/TRBV6-3 | CASSYAAGGTQPQHF | TGTGCCAGCAGTTACGCCGCAGGGGGTACTCAGCCCCAGCATTTT
. | . | TRBJ2-3 | TRBV9 | CASSLRLGQADTQYF | TGTGCCAGCAGCCTTAGGCTGGGCCAGGCAGATACGCAGTATTTT
. | . | TRBJ1-2 | TRBV10-3 | CAISLDRNYGYTF | TGTGCCATCAGTTTGGACAGAAACTATGGCTACACCTTC
. | . | TRBJ1-6 | TRBV5-8 | CASSRGGVNNSPLHF | TGTGCCAGCAGCCGGGGGGGAGTCAATAATTCACCCCTCCACTTT
. | . | TRBJ2-3 | TRBV6-5 | CASTYTILRTDTQYF | TGTGCCAGTACTTACACGATTCTACGCACAGATACGCAGTATTTT
. | . | TRBJ1-3 | TRBV10-3 | CAITTESSGNTIYF | TGTGCCATCACTACAGAGAGCTCTGGAAACACCATATATTTT
few | . | TRBJ1-2 | TRBV7-2 | CASSLATGSYGYTF | TGTGCCAGCAGCTTGGCGACAGGATCCTATGGCTACACCTTC
. | TRBD2 | TRBJ2-1 | TRBV11-2 | CASSLGLRGGRYNEQFF | TGTGCCAGCAGCTTAGGTCTGCGGGGGGGGAGATACAATGAGCAGTTCTTC
. | . | TRBJ2-7 | TRBV5-5 | CASTVVGGPYEQYF | TGTGCCAGCACCGTAGTTGGCGGGCCCTACGAGCAGTACTTC
. | . | TRBJ2-1 | TRBV3-1/TRBV3-2 | CASSQGKQNYNEQFF | TGTGCCAGCAGCCAAGGGAAACAGAACTACAATGAGCAGTTCTTC
. | TRBD2 | TRBJ2-1 | TRBV29-1 | CSVSSGRTSYNEQFF | TGCAGCGTTTCTAGCGGGAGGACCTCCTACAATGAGCAGTTCTTC
. | TRBD1 | TRBJ1-2 | TRBV24-1 | CATSEGGRDRGRKDGYTF | TGTGCCACCAGTGAAGGAGGCCGGGACAGGGGGCGAAAAGATGGCTACACCTTC
. | . | TRBJ1-1 | TRBV29-1 | CSVQGRGRAEAFF | TGCAGCGTACAGGGCAGGGGTCGTGCTGAAGCTTTCTTT
. | TRBD1 | TRBJ1-5 | TRBV29-1 | CSVGQGGNQPQHF | TGCAGCGTGGGACAGGGGGGCAATCAGCCCCAGCATTTT
. | TRBD2 | TRBJ2-4 | TRBV3-1/TRBV3-2 | CASSRGGTSGQNIQYF | TGTGCCAGCAGCCGCGGCGGGACTAGCGGGCAAAACATTCAGTACTTC
. | TRBD1 | TRBJ1-1 | TRBV7-3 | CASSLRQGAEAFF | TGTGCCAGCAGCTTACGACAGGGGGCCGAAGCTTTCTTT
few | TRBD2 | TRBJ2-1 | TRBV7-8 | CASGLAETYNEQFF | TGTGCCAGCGGACTAGCGGAAACCTACAATGAGCAGTTCTTC
. | TRBD1 | TRBJ2-1 | TRBV6-5 | CASSRGQGVNEQFF | TGTGCCAGCAGCAGAGGGCAGGGGGTTAATGAGCAGTTCTTC
. | . | TRBJ2-1 | TRBV6-2/TRBV6-3 | CASSYRDEQFF | TGTGCCAGCAGTTACAGAGATGAGCAGTTCTTC
. | . | TRBJ2-7 | TRBV11-3 | CASSWHPSYEQYF | TGTGCCAGCAGCTGGCACCCGTCCTACGAGCAGTACTTC
. | . | TRBJ1-4 | TRBV12-3/TRBV12-4 | CASLLTGNEKLFF | TGTGCCAGCCTACTTACGGGTAATGAAAAACTGTTTTTT
. | TRBD1 | TRBJ1-5 | TRBV2 | CASATRGDRAQPQHF | TGTGCCAGCGCCACGAGGGGGGACAGGGCTCAGCCCCAGCATTTT
. | . | TRBJ2-1 | TRBV7-2 | CASSFPASNEQFF | TGTGCCAGCAGCTTCCCCGCTAGCAATGAGCAGTTCTTC
. | TRBD2 | TRBJ2-1 | TRBV9 | CASSVELAGTEQFF | TGTGCCAGCAGCGTAGAACTAGCGGGAACAGAGCAGTTCTTC
. | . | TRBJ1-1 | TRBV6-6 | CASSSQNTEAFF | TGTGCCAGCAGTTCCCAGAACACTGAAGCTTTCTTT
. | . | TRBJ2-2 | TRBV11-3 | CASSLGGLNTGELFF | TGTGCCAGCAGCTTAGGGGGGCTGAACACCGGGGAGCTGTTTTTT